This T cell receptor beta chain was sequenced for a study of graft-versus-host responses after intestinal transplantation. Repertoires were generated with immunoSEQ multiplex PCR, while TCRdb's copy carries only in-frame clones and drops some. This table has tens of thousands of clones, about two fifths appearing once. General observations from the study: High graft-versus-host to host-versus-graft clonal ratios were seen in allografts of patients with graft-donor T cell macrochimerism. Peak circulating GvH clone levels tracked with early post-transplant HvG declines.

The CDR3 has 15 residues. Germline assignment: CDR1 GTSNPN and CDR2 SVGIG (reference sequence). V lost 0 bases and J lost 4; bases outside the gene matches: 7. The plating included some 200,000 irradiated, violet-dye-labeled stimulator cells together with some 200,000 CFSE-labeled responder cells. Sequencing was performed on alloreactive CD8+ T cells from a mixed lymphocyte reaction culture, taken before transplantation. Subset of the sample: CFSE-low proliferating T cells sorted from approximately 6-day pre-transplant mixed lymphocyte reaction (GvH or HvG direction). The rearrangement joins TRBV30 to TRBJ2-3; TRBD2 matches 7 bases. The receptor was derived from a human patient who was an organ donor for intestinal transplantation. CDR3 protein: CAWSVTSAPSDTQYF. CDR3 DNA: TGTGCCTGGAGTGTTACTAGCGCGCCTTCAGATACGCAGTATTTT.